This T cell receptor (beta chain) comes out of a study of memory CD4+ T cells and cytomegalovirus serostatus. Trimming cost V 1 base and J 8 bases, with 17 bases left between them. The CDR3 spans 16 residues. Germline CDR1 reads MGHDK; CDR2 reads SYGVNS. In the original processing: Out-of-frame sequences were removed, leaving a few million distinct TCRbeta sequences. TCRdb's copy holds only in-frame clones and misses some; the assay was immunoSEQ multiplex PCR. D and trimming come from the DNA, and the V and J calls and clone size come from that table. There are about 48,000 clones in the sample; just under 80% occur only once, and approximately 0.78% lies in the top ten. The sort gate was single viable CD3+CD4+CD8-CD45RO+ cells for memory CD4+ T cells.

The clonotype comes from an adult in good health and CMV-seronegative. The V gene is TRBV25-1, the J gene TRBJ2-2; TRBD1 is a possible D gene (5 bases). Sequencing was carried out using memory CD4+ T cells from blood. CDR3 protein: CASSESRTISSGELFF. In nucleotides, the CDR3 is TGTGCCAGCAGTGAATCCAGGACAATTTCGTCGGGGGAGCTGTTTTTT.